Detailed here is one TCR beta chain. V lost 4 bases, J lost 0 bases, and 12 bases lay in between. Per germline, CDR1 GTSNPN and CDR2 SVGIG (reference sequence). The CDR3 runs to 14 residues. Per the study methods: Reference gene primer amplification in the assay estimated nucleated cell counts. Using immunoSEQ multiplex PCR, the repertoire was profiled, and TCRdb retains in-frame clones only, with some absent. V and J calls and clone size are those listed in that table; D and trimming were worked out from the DNA. The sample carries under 200,000 clones, 86% recorded once. The data belong to a study of blood T cell repertoires in COVID-19. Turning to the study itself: Samples taken during acute and convalescent COVID-19 were collected in the United States, Italy and Spain. Nucleic acid was either cDNA or gDNA, and it came from T cells, B-cell-depleted T cells, or PBMCs.

The sample consisted of peripheral blood. The TCR originated in a man between 65 and 85 years old with acute or convalescent COVID-19. V and J are TRBV30 and TRBJ1-2, with a tentative D call TRBD1 (5 bases). CDR3 sequence: CAWNQGRTNYGYTF. In nucleotides, the CDR3 is TGTGCCTGGAACCAGGGAAGGACTAACTATGGCTACACCTTC.